This T cell receptor (beta chain) was sequenced in a study of STAT5B mutations in CD4+ large granular lymphocyte leukemia. The overall study: Among healthy controls, a particular HLA allele went with more CDR3 'QG' motifs. Study outcomes and limitations: Without HLA matching, higher CD4+ than CD8+ T-LGLL clonality could reflect small sample size. About a quarter of private leukemic clonotypes occurred rarely in other patients' non-leukemic repertoires.

The CDR3 has 11 amino acids. V lost 7 bases and J 11 bases, leaving 14 bases between the germline ends. Germline V gene lookup returns CDR1 MNHEY and CDR2 SVGAGI. Clones were read by immunoSEQ multiplex PCR, and TCRdb kept only the in-frame ones, dropping some. The data contain just over 25,000 clones, 81% of them seen just once; the ten biggest clones take up 0.3% to 0.35%. In the case of this clone: Antigen unknown.

This chain links TRBV6-5 with TRBJ1-1; D not resolved. The receptor was isolated from a human donor in good health. The sequenced material came from CD4+ T cells from blood buffy coats. CDR3 protein: CASIGIVGAFF. As DNA, the CDR3 is TGTGCCAGCATCGGTATCGTAGGGGCTTTCTTT.